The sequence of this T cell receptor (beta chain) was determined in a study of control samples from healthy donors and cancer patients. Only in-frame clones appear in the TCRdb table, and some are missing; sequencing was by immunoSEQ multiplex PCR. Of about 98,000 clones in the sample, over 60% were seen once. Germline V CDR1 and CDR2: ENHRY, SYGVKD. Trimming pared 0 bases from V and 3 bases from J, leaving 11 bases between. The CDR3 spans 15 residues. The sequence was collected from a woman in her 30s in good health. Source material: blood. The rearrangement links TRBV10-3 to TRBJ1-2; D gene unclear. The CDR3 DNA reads TGTGCCATCAGTGAGTCGATGAGACAAGACTATGGCTACACCTTC. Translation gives CAISESMRQDYGYTF.